The 31 T cell receptor beta chains below all came from one sample that was sequenced in a study of shared clonotypes between healthy human individuals. This table comes from immunoSEQ multiplex PCR, and its TCRdb copy is limited to in-frame clones, with some not included. The data contain 980,000 or so clones, approximately 80% of them singletons. Sequencing used memory CD4+ T cells sorted from blood. The subset denotes: CD45RA-negative fraction. These TCRs come from a man aged 18-30 years in good health.

In its sample, this clone was seen a few times. In DNA, the CDR3 is TGTGCCGGCGGACGGGGTGGTGGCTACACCTTC. Translated: CAGGRGGGYTF. The chain is built from TRBV10-3 and TRBJ1-2; no firm D call. V lost 11 bases and J lost 7, with 14 bases in between. In germline, CDR1 is ENHRY, CDR2 SYGVKD. This CDR3 comprises 11 residues.

The chain employs TRBV6-6 and TRBJ1-1; D is ambiguous. The CDR3 is 10 residues long. V was clipped by 8 bases and J by 1 base, with 2 bases between them. From germline, CDR1 is MNHNY and CDR2 SVGAGI (reference sequence). This CDR3 is CASSNTEAFF. As DNA, the CDR3 is TGTGCCAGCTCGAACACTGAAGCTTTCTTT.

The rearrangement links TRBV6-1 to TRBJ1-2; 8 bases agree with TRBD1. Germline V gene sequence: CDR1 MNHNS, CDR2 SASEGT. Trimming took 6 bases from V and 8 from J; bases not matched to a gene: 11. There are 14 residues in the CDR3. CDR3 sequence reads: CASSGQTGDGGYTF. DNA for the CDR3: TGTGCCAGCAGCGGACAGACAGGGGACGGCGGCTACACCTTC.

The chain recombines TRBV7-2 with TRBJ1-6; 8 bases are shared with TRBD1. The germline gives CDR1 SGHTA, CDR2 FQGNSA. V lost 6 bases to trimming and J lost 5 bases; unmatched junction nucleotides: 3. This CDR3 contains 14 residues. CDR3 residues: CASSSQGDNSPLHF. DNA of the CDR3: TGTGCCAGCAGTTCACAGGGGGATAATTCACCCCTCCACTTT.

This clone has only a few counts. This may be a read error: a much more frequent sequence differs by one nucleotide. Other DNA sequences in this specimen translate into the identical CDR3. The chain recombines TRBV5-1 with TRBJ1-1; D is unresolved. V was cut by 1 base and J by 1 base, with 5 bases left in between. The CDR3 totals 13 residues. From germline, CDR1 is SGHRS and CDR2 YFSETQ. The CDR3 reads CASSLPENTEAFF. The CDR3 nucleotides read TGCGCCAGCAGCTTGCCAGAGAACACTGAAGCTTTCTTT.

The chain employs TRBV28 and TRBJ2-3; the D gene could be TRBD1 or TRBD2 (6 bases each). V was clipped by 6 bases and J by 4 bases, with 14 bases between them. The CDR3 loop spans 14 amino acids. Germline CDR1 MDHEN, CDR2 SYDVKM. The CDR3 sequence is CASRAGGSADTQYF. CDR3 DNA: TGTGCCAGCAGGGCCGGGGGCTCTGCAGATACGCAGTATTTT.

Turning to this clone: The identical CDR3 is also encoded by other nucleotide sequences in the sample. This rearrangement joins TRBV29-1 to TRBJ2-1; D gene unclear. The V gene lost 4 bases and the J gene lost 0 bases, with 1 base spanning the gap. Germline loops: CDR1 SQVTM, CDR2 ANQGSEA. The CDR3 consists of 11 residues. CDR3 DNA: TGCAGCGTTGCCTCCTACAATGAGCAGTTCTTC. It translates to CSVASYNEQFF.

As to this clone: The sample carries other DNA sequences with the same CDR3. The chain links TRBV4-1 to TRBJ2-5; TRBD2 matches 7 bases. Germline CDR1 is MGHRA and CDR2 is YSYEKL. This CDR3 is 14 amino acids long. V dropped 1 base and J dropped 3; count of bases not matched to a gene: 2. The CDR3 sequence is CASSQVGGEETQYF. CDR3 coding DNA: TGCGCCAGCAGCCAAGTGGGGGGGGAAGAGACCCAGTACTTC.

This clone was found many times. The rearrangement joins TRBV5-6 to TRBJ1-6; no firm D call. V lost 3 bases and J lost 5, with 6 bases in between. This CDR3 region has 13 residues. From germline, CDR1 is SGHDT and CDR2 YYEEEE. The CDR3 is CASSSTDNSPLHF. The CDR3 bases are TGTGCCAGCAGCTCTACAGATAATTCACCCCTCCACTTT.

This chain's CDR3 is CASSPGLAGVGEQFF. As DNA, the CDR3 is TGCGCCAGCAGCCCGGGACTAGCGGGGGTTGGTGAGCAGTTCTTC. This chain uses TRBV5-1 with TRBJ2-1; 14 positions match TRBD2. CDR1 is SGHRS and CDR2 is YFSETQ in the germline V gene. V was pared by 4 bases and J by 9 bases, with 6 bases of the junction left unmatched. This CDR3 spans 15 amino acids.

The V call is TRBV18, the J call TRBJ1-2, with D tentatively TRBD1 (6 bases). The V gene lost 5 bases and the J gene lost 8 bases, with 12 bases spanning the gap. The CDR3 consists of 12 residues. CDR1 and CDR2 from the germline V gene are KGHSH and LQKENI. CDR3 coding DNA: TGTGCCAGCTCAAACGGGGGCGGCGGCTACACCTTC. Translation: CASSNGGGGYTF.

The rearrangement uses TRBV5-4 and TRBJ1-6; TRBD1 might be the D (5 bases). This CDR3 contains 14 residues. CDR1 and CDR2 (germline): SGHNT, YYREEE (reference sequence). V was shortened by 1 base and J by 7 bases, with 9 bases between the two germline ends. CDR3 DNA: TGTGCCAGCAGCTTGCCCGGGGGGAATTCACCCCTCCACTTT. Translated: CASSLPGGNSPLHF.

Points on this clone: This clone may be a read error of a much larger clone one base away. The genes are TRBV7-2 and TRBJ2-3; D uncertain. V lost 1 base and J lost 2, with 7 bases in between. The CDR3 totals 14 residues. Per germline, CDR1 SGHTA and CDR2 FQGNSA. In nucleotides, the CDR3 is TGTGCCAGCAGCTTAGAGCGACTCACAGATACGCAGTATTTT. Residues: CASSLERLTDTQYF. The whole variable domain, remainder taken from reference TRBV7-2 and TRBJ2-3, is GAGVSQSPSNKVTEKGKDVELRCDPISGHTALYWYRQSLGQGLEFLIYFQGNSAPDKSGLPSDRFSAERTGGSVSTLTIQRTQQEDSAVYLCASSLERLTDTQYFGPGTRLTVL.

This sequence joins TRBV11-2 and TRBJ2-7; D unclear. Deletions cut 4 bases from V and 12 bases from J, with 13 bases between. Germline CDR1 is SGHAT and CDR2 is FQNNGV. This CDR3 contains 11 residues. The DNA of the CDR3 is TGTGCCAGCAGCTCAGGACCCGGGCCGTACTTC. Translated, it gives CASSSGPGPYF. Looking up the rest from reference TRBV11-2 and TRBJ2-7 gives the full variable domain: EAGVAQSPRYKIIEKRQSVAFWCNPISGHATLYWYQQILGQGPKLLIQFQNNGVVDDSQLPKDRFSAERLKGVDSTLKIQPAKLEDSAVYLCASSSGPGPYFGPGTRLTVT.

In the case of this clone: The same CDR3 also results from other DNA sequences found in this sample. V gene TRBV9 combines with J gene TRBJ2-5; D remains unclear. CDR1 SGDLS and CDR2 YYNGEE come from the germline V gene. Trimming took off 4 bases at V and 4 bases at J, with 11 bases between the two ends. The length of the CDR3 is 13 residues. In nucleotides, the CDR3 is TGTGCCAGCAGCACCGGGCCTGGAGAGACCCAGTACTTC. Translated, it gives CASSTGPGETQYF.

The chain couples TRBV14 to TRBJ2-7; D unclear. With 3 bases removed from V and 2 bases from J, the gap between germline ends came to 8 bases. CDR3 size: 13 residues. Germline assignment: CDR1 SGHDN and CDR2 FVKESK. In DNA, the CDR3 is TGTGCCAGCAGCCAGTCGGGCCCCTACGAGCAGTACTTC. Translated, it gives CASSQSGPYEQYF.

The chain joins TRBV7-9 to TRBJ1-3, with D unclear. Trimming shortened V by 5 bases and J by 3 bases, and 17 bases separated the two germline ends. CDR1 and CDR2 (germline): SEHNR, FQNEAQ (reference sequence). The CDR3 spans 16 residues. CDR3 in DNA: TGTGCCAGCAGCGCAGATTCCTCTCTGGGTGGAAACACCATATATTTT. Translation: CASSADSSLGGNTIYF. The full variable domain, its missing parts supplied by reference TRBV7-9 and TRBJ1-3, is DTGVSQNPRHKITKRGQNVTFRCDPISEHNRLYWYRQTLGQGPEFLTYFQNEAQLEKSRLLSDRFSAERPKGSFSTLEIQRTEQGDSAMYLCASSADSSLGGNTIYFGEGSWLTVV.

The V and J genes are TRBV5-4 and TRBJ1-1; TRBD1 is a possible D gene (5 bases). The CDR3 consists of 12 residues. The germline gives CDR1 SGHNT, CDR2 YYREEE (reference sequence). V lost 9 bases, J lost 3 bases, and 12 bases lay in between. CDR3 protein: CATTRDHTEAFF. The DNA for the CDR3 is TGTGCCACCACCAGGGATCACACTGAAGCTTTCTTT.

As DNA, the CDR3 is TGTGCCAGCAGAACCAGGGGGCAAGGGGGTGAAAAACTGTTTTTT. Protein sequence: CASRTRGQGGEKLFF. The chain recombines TRBV6-1 with TRBJ1-4, with TRBD1 matching over 8 bases. The CDR3 covers 15 residues. J lost 7 bases, V lost 6 bases, and 10 bases had no gene match. Germline V gene sequence: CDR1 MNHNS, CDR2 SASEGT.

The V gene is TRBV5-4, the J gene TRBJ1-1, with D unclear. Trimming took 5 bases from V and 3 from J, leaving 11 bases between them. The CDR3 loop spans 13 amino acids. CDR1 and CDR2 from the germline V gene are SGHNT and YYREEE (reference sequence). The CDR3 region is CASSPGLYTEAFF. As DNA, the CDR3 is TGTGCCAGCAGTCCTGGACTGTACACTGAAGCTTTCTTT.

The chain carries TRBV28 and TRBJ2-7; 9 bases fit TRBD1. V lost 6 bases to trimming and J lost 5 bases; unmatched junction nucleotides: 11. The germline CDR1 and CDR2 sequences are MDHEN and SYDVKM. This CDR3 comprises 15 residues. The CDR3 loop reads CASRGTGGRAHEQYF. In nucleotides, the CDR3 is TGTGCCAGCAGGGGAACAGGGGGCCGGGCCCACGAGCAGTACTTC.

In DNA form, the CDR3 reads TGTGCCATCAGTGATGGGTCTATTGGCTCCTACGAGCAGTACTTC. Translated: CAISDGSIGSYEQYF. The J gene is TRBJ2-7, the V gene TRBV10-3; D gene unclear. Trimming left V 3 bases short and J 0 bases short, with 12 bases between. The CDR3 loop spans 15 amino acids. Germline assignment: CDR1 ENHRY and CDR2 SYGVKD.

The genes are TRBV30 and TRBJ2-7, with D possibly matching TRBD1 (6 bases). The CDR3 covers 12 residues. V was shortened by 3 bases and J by 5 bases, with 11 bases between the two germline ends. Looked up from germline, CDR1 is GTSNPN and CDR2 is SVGIG (reference sequence). The CDR3 is CAWRERGNEQYF. For the CDR3, the DNA is TGTGCCTGGAGAGAAAGGGGGAACGAGCAGTACTTC.

The chain couples TRBV29-1 to TRBJ1-1, with D possibly being TRBD1 (6 bases). V dropped 4 bases and J dropped 11 bases, with 17 bases sitting between them. Germline CDR1 reads SQVTM; CDR2 reads ANQGSEA. This CDR3 has 12 residues. CDR3 sequence: CSVAFQQGTAFF. The CDR3 region has the DNA TGCAGCGTTGCTTTCCAGCAGGGGACCGCTTTCTTT.

This clone was detected a few times. The rearrangement joins TRBV27 to TRBJ1-2; 9 nucleotides match TRBD1. V lost 6 bases to trimming and J lost 9 bases; unmatched junction nucleotides: 8. CDR3 length equals 13 residues. The germline CDR1 and CDR2 sequences are MNHEY and SMNVEV (reference sequence). The CDR3 bases are TGTGCCAGCAGCCCCTTGGACAGGGGAAGCTACACCTTC. Its translation: CASSPLDRGSYTF.

The chain uses TRBV5-4 and TRBJ2-3, with D unclear. This CDR3 is built from 15 residues. Germline CDR1 reads SGHNT; CDR2 reads YYREEE (reference sequence). V shed 0 bases and J shed 0 bases, with 8 bases lying between them. CDR3 region: CASSLADLSTDTQYF. Here the CDR3 DNA reads TGTGCCAGCAGCTTGGCGGACCTTAGCACAGATACGCAGTATTTT.

The genes are TRBV19 and TRBJ1-2; 8 bases fit TRBD1. Germline V lookup: CDR1 LNHDA, CDR2 SQIVND (reference sequence). The V gene end was trimmed by 7 bases and the J gene end by 7 bases; junction bases not matched to a gene: 11. This CDR3 region has 14 residues. The CDR3 reads CASTRGQGASGYTF. DNA for the CDR3: TGTGCCAGTACCAGGGGGCAGGGGGCATCTGGCTACACCTTC.

The gene calls are TRBV2 and TRBJ1-5; 7 nucleotides agree with TRBD1. The CDR3 is made up of 15 amino acids. V shed 4 bases, J shed 1 base, and the junction held 4 bases outside the gene matches. CDR1 is SNHLY, CDR2 FYNNEI, per germline. The CDR3 sequence: CASSGQGLSNQPQHF. The CDR3 DNA reads as TGTGCCAGCAGTGGACAGGGTCTGAGCAATCAGCCCCAGCATTTT.

As regards this clone: This CDR3 is also generated by other DNA sequences in the sample. This chain's CDR3 is CSVGVGETQYF. CDR3 in DNA: TGCAGTGTGGGAGTCGGAGAGACCCAGTACTTC. The rearrangement joins TRBV29-1 to TRBJ2-5; D may be TRBD2 (5 bases). CDR3 size: 11 residues. In germline, CDR1 is SQVTM, CDR2 ANQGSEA.

The chain couples TRBV19 to TRBJ2-4, with a tentative D call TRBD2 (5 bases). The CDR3 covers 12 residues. Deletions cut 4 bases from V and 6 bases from J, with 7 bases between. Germline values: CDR1 LNHDA, CDR2 SQIVND (reference sequence). The CDR3 sequence is CASSNSANIQYF. The CDR3 bases are TGTGCCAGTAGTAATAGCGCAAACATTCAGTACTTC. Full variable domain (outside the CDR3, taken from reference TRBV19 and TRBJ2-4): DGGITQSPKYLFRKEGQNVTLSCEQNLNHDAMYWYRQDPGQGLRLIYYSQIVNDFQKGDIAEGYSVSREKKESFPLTVTSAQKNPTAFYLCASSNSANIQYFGAGTRLSVL.

Worth noting for this clone: One base away lies a much larger clone, so this may be a sequencing read error. This CDR3 reads CASSVSGVYNEQFF. The CDR3 nucleotides read TGTGCCAGCAGCGTTAGCGGGGTTTACAATGAGCAGTTCTTC. The rearrangement uses TRBV9 and TRBJ2-1; TRBD2 aligns across 8 bases. From germline, CDR1 is SGDLS and CDR2 YYNGEE. The length of the CDR3 is 14 residues. The V segment lost 2 bases and the J segment 4 bases; nucleotides outside the gene matches: 2.